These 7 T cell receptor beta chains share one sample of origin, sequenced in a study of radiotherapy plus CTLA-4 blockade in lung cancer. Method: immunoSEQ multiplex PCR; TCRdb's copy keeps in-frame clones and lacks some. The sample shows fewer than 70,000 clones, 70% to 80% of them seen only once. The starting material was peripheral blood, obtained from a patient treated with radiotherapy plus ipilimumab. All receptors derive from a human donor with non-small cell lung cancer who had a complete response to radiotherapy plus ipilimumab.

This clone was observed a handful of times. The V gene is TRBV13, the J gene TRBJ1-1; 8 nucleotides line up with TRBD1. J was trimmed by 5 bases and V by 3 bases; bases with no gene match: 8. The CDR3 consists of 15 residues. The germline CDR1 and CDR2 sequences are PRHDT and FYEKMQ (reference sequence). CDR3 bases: TGTGCCAGCAGCTTCACCCCGACAGGGGAAACTGAAGCTTTCTTT. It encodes CASSFTPTGETEAFF.

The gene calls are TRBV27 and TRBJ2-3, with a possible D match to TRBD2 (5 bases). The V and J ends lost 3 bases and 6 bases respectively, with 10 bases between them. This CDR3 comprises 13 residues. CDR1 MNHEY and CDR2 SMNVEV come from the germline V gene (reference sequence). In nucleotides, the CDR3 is TGTGCCAGCAGTTTCTTCGGGGAGGATACGCAGTATTTT. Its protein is CASSFFGEDTQYF.

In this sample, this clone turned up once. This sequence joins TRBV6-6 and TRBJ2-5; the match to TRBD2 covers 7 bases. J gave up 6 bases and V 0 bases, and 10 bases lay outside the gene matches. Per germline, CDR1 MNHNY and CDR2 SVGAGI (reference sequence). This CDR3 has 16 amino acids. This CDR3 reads CASSYSMGGGWKTQYF. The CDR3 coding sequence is TGTGCCAGCAGTTACTCGATGGGCGGGGGTTGGAAGACCCAGTACTTC.

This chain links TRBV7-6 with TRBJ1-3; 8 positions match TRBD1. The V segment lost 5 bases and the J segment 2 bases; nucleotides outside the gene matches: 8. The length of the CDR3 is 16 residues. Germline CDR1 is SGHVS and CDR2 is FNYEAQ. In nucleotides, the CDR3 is TGTGCCAGCAGCCTACAGGGGGATTTGGCTGGAAACACCATATATTTT. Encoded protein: CASSLQGDLAGNTIYF.

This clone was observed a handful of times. The DNA for the CDR3 is TGTGCCAGCTCACCCAACGGACTCTCTGGAAACACCATATATTTT. Translation gives CASSPNGLSGNTIYF. This chain links TRBV18 with TRBJ1-3; D not resolved. Germline values: CDR1 KGHSH, CDR2 LQKENI. CDR3 length: 15 amino acids. Trimming removed 3 bases from V and 0 bases from J, with 9 bases in between.

CDR3 in amino acids: CASSRQPQPGQGFYTF. The CDR3 DNA reads as TGTGCCAGCAGCCGACAACCGCAACCGGGACAGGGTTTTTACACCTTC. V and J are TRBV2 and TRBJ1-2, with 9 bases lining up with TRBD1. The germline gives CDR1 SNHLY, CDR2 FYNNEI. CDR3 size: 16 residues. Trimming took 6 bases from V and 11 from J; bases not matched to a gene: 19.

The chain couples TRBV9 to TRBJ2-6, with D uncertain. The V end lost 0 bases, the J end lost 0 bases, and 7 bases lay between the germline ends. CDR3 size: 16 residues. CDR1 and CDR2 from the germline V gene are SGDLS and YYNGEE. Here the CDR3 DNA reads TGTGCCAGCAGCGTAGAAGGCAACTCTGGGGCCAACGTCCTGACTTTC. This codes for CASSVEGNSGANVLTF.